These 18 T cell receptor beta chains share one sample of origin, sequenced in a study of cytomegalovirus exposure and HLA in healthy donors. PCR employed 60 Vbeta and 13 Jbeta primers. Here immunoSEQ multiplex PCR was the method, and the copy in TCRdb shows in-frame clones only, minus some. The sample includes some 150,000 clones, about 72% of them seen just once. The sequencing sample was made of PBMCs. The origin of the receptors is a man between 40 and 49 years old in good health and CMV-seronegative.

This sequence joins TRBV27 and TRBJ2-7, with D unresolved. CDR3 length equals 12 residues. The germline CDR1 and CDR2 sequences are MNHEY and SMNVEV (reference sequence). Trimming cost V 4 bases and J 3 bases, with 7 bases left between them. Here the CDR3 reads CASSSTYYEQYF. The CDR3 region has the DNA TGTGCCAGCAGTTCAACCTACTACGAGCAGTACTTC.

The chain employs TRBV15 and TRBJ2-1; tentatively, D is TRBD2 (6 bases). CDR3 length equals 15 residues. Trimming took 0 bases from V and 5 from J, leaving 11 bases between them. CDR1 LNHNV and CDR2 YYDKDF come from the germline V gene (reference sequence). Written as DNA, the CDR3 is TGTGCCACCAGCAGAGATCTGGGAGGTGACAATGAGCAGTTCTTC. This encodes CATSRDLGGDNEQFF.

The V and J genes are TRBV10-3 and TRBJ1-2; TRBD1 matches at 7 bases. Germline V gene data show CDR1 as ENHRY and CDR2 as SYGVKD. Losses at the gene ends were 0 bases for V and 4 bases for J; bases not matched to a gene: 5. The CDR3 contains 15 residues. CDR3 bases: TGTGCCATCAGTGAGTCGACAGGGAAGATCTATGGCTACACCTTC. This encodes CAISESTGKIYGYTF.

The chain carries TRBV19 and TRBJ1-4; 10 nucleotides agree with TRBD1. V was clipped by 5 bases and J by 3 bases; unmatched bases: 3. This CDR3 has 15 residues. Germline V gene lookup returns CDR1 LNHDA and CDR2 SQIVND (reference sequence). This CDR3 reads CASSVGQGANEKLFF. The CDR3 DNA reads TGTGCCAGTAGTGTCGGACAGGGGGCTAATGAAAAACTGTTTTTT.

Turning to this clone: Its ends do not fully match the called genes, so a read error is possible. The chain is built from TRBV4-1 and TRBJ1-5; TRBD1 is a possible D gene (5 bases). This CDR3 comprises 16 residues. Germline V lookup: CDR1 MGHRA, CDR2 YSYEKL. CDR3 loop: CASSQPTRGSNQPQNF. CDR3 DNA sequence: TGCGCCAGCAGCCAACCGACAAGGGGCAGCAATCAGCCCCAGAATTTT.

This clone was observed a single time. The chain is built from TRBV5-1 and TRBJ2-7; TRBD1 agrees at 9 bases. V dropped 4 bases and J dropped 6; count of bases not matched to a gene: 11. Germline V gene sequence: CDR1 SGHRS, CDR2 YFSETQ. The CDR3 has 15 residues. The CDR3, as DNA: TGCGCCAGCAGCGAGGACAGGGGAGTAACGGGCGAGCAGTACTTC. Translated: CASSEDRGVTGEQYF.

This chain uses TRBV5-1 with TRBJ2-2; 8 bases are shared with TRBD1. The CDR3 covers 16 residues. V lost 2 bases to trimming and J lost 2 bases; unmatched junction nucleotides: 5. CDR1 and CDR2 (germline): SGHRS, YFSETQ. The CDR3 DNA sequence: TGCGCCAGCAGCTTTGGGACAGGCCAAAACACCGGGGAGCTGTTTTTT. Its translation is CASSFGTGQNTGELFF. The whole variable domain, remainder taken from reference TRBV5-1 and TRBJ2-2, is KAGVTQTPRYLIKTRGQQVTLSCSPISGHRSVSWYQQTPGQGLQFLFEYFSETQRNKGNFPGRFSGRQFSNSRSEMNVSTLELGDSALYLCASSFGTGQNTGELFFGEGSRLTVL.

This clone showed up just once. The V and J genes are TRBV23-1 and TRBJ2-5; D is ambiguous. TRBV23-1 is an open reading frame, and its role is uncertain. V lost 3 bases, J lost 2 bases, and 4 bases lay in between. The CDR3 consists of 12 residues. The CDR3 spells CASSQAQETQYF. CDR3 nucleotides: TGCGCCAGCAGTCAGGCTCAAGAGACCCAGTACTTC.

The V and J genes are TRBV7-6 and TRBJ1-3, with D tentatively TRBD1 (5 bases). The CDR3 is made up of 17 amino acids. Trimming removed 1 base from V and 2 bases from J, with 15 bases in between. The germline gives CDR1 SGHVS, CDR2 FNYEAQ. The chain's CDR3 is CASSLVFGQGTGNTIYF. The CDR3 bases are TGTGCCAGCAGCTTAGTGTTTGGCCAGGGCACTGGAAACACCATATATTTT.

Remarks on this clone: The germline gene is not matched at one end of the junction; a read error may be the cause. The chain uses TRBV7-9 and TRBJ1-5; no reliable D call. The CDR3 spans 12 residues. Per the germline V gene, CDR1 is SEHNR and CDR2 is FQNEAQ (reference sequence). CDR3 coding DNA: TGTTCCAGCAGCTTAGTCGGGGAAGCCCAGCATTTT. It encodes CSSSLVGEAQHF.

This clone was counted once. This chain links TRBV27 with TRBJ1-2; the D gene is possibly TRBD1 (6 bases). Germline V gene sequence: CDR1 MNHEY, CDR2 SMNVEV (reference sequence). The CDR3 length is 15 residues. Trimming stripped 5 bases from V and 1 base from J, with 14 bases between. CDR3 DNA sequence: TGTGCCAGCAGTCCAGGGGTCCTCCTTAACTATGGCTACACCTTC. Translated: CASSPGVLLNYGYTF.

Only a few counts were recorded for this clone. The chain carries TRBV7-9 and TRBJ2-5; 7 nucleotides align to TRBD2. This CDR3 region has 14 residues. The V gene's germline CDR1 is SEHNR and CDR2 FQNEAQ (reference sequence). Trimming removed 5 bases from V and 4 bases from J; junction bases left unmatched: 7. The CDR3 DNA follows: TGTGCCAGCAGCCCGGGGAGGGAGGCAGAGACCCAGTACTTC. Translated, it gives CASSPGREAETQYF.

This sequence joins TRBV30 and TRBJ2-6, with no clear D. V was cut by 0 bases and J by 0 bases, with 6 bases left in between. The CDR3 sequence is 15 residues long. Looked up from germline, CDR1 is GTSNPN and CDR2 is SVGIG (reference sequence). CDR3 in DNA: TGTGCCTGGAGTGTACGAGTCTCTGGGGCCAACGTCCTGACTTTC. As protein: CAWSVRVSGANVLTF.

This clone was detected once. The J gene is TRBJ2-1, the V gene TRBV30; perhaps TRBD2 as D (5 bases). CDR1 and CDR2 (germline): GTSNPN, SVGIG (reference sequence). The length of the CDR3 is 14 residues. Deletions cut 0 bases from V and 8 bases from J, with 14 bases between. The CDR3 nucleotides are TGTGCCTGGAGTGTATCTTCCCCGGGGTATGAGCAGTTCTTC. Translation: CAWSVSSPGYEQFF.

This rearrangement joins TRBV13 to TRBJ2-7; 7 nucleotides match TRBD1. V lost 5 bases and J lost 2; bases outside the gene matches: 9. Germline loops: CDR1 PRHDT, CDR2 FYEKMQ (reference sequence). CDR3 length: 15 amino acids. As DNA, the CDR3 is TGTGCCAGCAGCCCACGACAGGGCCAGACCTACGAGCAGTACTTC. Its translation: CASSPRQGQTYEQYF.

A single count supports this clone. The chain has TRBV2 and TRBJ2-7; the match to TRBD1 covers 8 bases. V was clipped by 5 bases and J by 2 bases; unmatched bases: 2. Germline loops: CDR1 SNHLY, CDR2 FYNNEI. This CDR3 is 13 amino acids long. Here the CDR3 reads CASSMGQAYEQYF. CDR3 nucleotide sequence: TGTGCCAGCAGTATGGGACAGGCCTACGAGCAGTACTTC.

CDR3: CASSGGTSFSYEQFF. CDR3 DNA sequence: TGTGCCAGCAGCGGGGGGACTAGCTTTTCGTACGAGCAGTTCTTC. V is TRBV5-4 and J is TRBJ2-1; 9 bases map to TRBD2. Looked up from germline, CDR1 is SGHNT and CDR2 is YYREEE (reference sequence). Trimming took 4 bases from V and 10 from J; bases not matched to a gene: 12. The CDR3 has 15 amino acids.

The CDR3 bases are TGTGCCTGGAGCGGGGCGGGACTAGCGGGAGTCGATGAGCAGTTCTTC. Amino acid sequence: CAWSGAGLAGVDEQFF. J is TRBJ2-1 and V is TRBV30; 14 bases fit TRBD2. The CDR3 contains 16 residues. V shed 3 bases and J 8 bases; nucleotides not matched to a gene: 9. Germline values: CDR1 GTSNPN, CDR2 SVGIG (reference sequence).